What follows are 15 T cell receptor beta chains derived from one specimen sequenced in a study of CD8 T cells in acute hepatitis C reinfection (dated by TCRdb to the early 2020s). Library creation used the immunoSEQ multiplex PCR assay. TCRdb mirrors the immuneACCESS table, restricted to in-frame sequences. Some clones are absent from its copies; in checked studies, under half trace to an unresolved V gene, and the reason for the others is unknown. A total of approximately 41,000 clones appear in this sample, around 87% of them only once. The top ten hold more than 0.4% of the sample. Sample time point, as interpreted from the label and publication: naive CD8 control sorted from an acute-time-point sample. Input material: naive CD8+ T cells from PBMCs. What the cell subset or site label conveys for this sample: sorted total naive CD45RO-negative CD8+ T cells. Receptors were obtained from a young man with chronic hepatitis C.

In its sample, this clone was seen once. The chain combines TRBV5-6 with TRBJ2-7, with a tentative D call TRBD2 (7 bases). Looked up from germline, CDR1 is SGHDT and CDR2 is YYEEEE. Trimming removed 1 base from V and 3 bases from J, with 14 bases in between. CDR3 size: 15 residues. CDR3 bases: TGTGCCAGCAGCTTGACGGGCGGGGGCCTCTACGAGCAGTACTTC. Protein: CASSLTGGGLYEQYF.

The V call is TRBV7-9, the J call TRBJ1-1, with unresolved D. Germline CDR1 reads SEHNR; CDR2 reads FQNEAQ (reference sequence). This CDR3 region has 13 residues. V lost 3 bases and J 1 base, leaving 6 bases between the germline ends. The CDR3 spells CASSFIGNTEAFF. The CDR3 DNA follows: TGTGCCAGCAGCTTTATCGGGAACACTGAAGCTTTCTTT.

The chain joins TRBV19 to TRBJ2-5; TRBD2 agrees at 9 bases. The CDR3 runs 16 residues. V dropped 0 bases and J dropped 5; count of bases not matched to a gene: 7. Germline values: CDR1 LNHDA, CDR2 SQIVND (reference sequence). Written as DNA, the CDR3 is TGTGCCAGTAGTATAGATCCGCTAGCGGGGATGGAGACCCAGTACTTC. As protein: CASSIDPLAGMETQYF.

V gene TRBV19 combines with J gene TRBJ2-7; D gene uncertain. This CDR3 has 14 residues. V lost 5 bases to trimming and J lost 0 bases, with 11 bases between them. The germline CDR1 and CDR2 sequences are LNHDA and SQIVND (reference sequence). The CDR3 DNA reads TGTGCCAGTAGTTTAGTCCCGAGCTCCTACGAGCAGTACTTC. Translated: CASSLVPSSYEQYF.

The chain recombines TRBV29-1 with TRBJ2-7; possibly TRBD1 for D (6 bases). CDR3 size: 13 residues. The germline gives CDR1 SQVTM, CDR2 ANQGSEA. The V end was cut by 1 base, the J end by 0 bases, with 7 bases between. The CDR3 spells CSVEGTASYEQYF. The CDR3 DNA follows: TGCAGCGTTGAAGGGACAGCCTCCTACGAGCAGTACTTC.

This rearrangement joins TRBV29-1 to TRBJ1-2; no clear D. Trimming took 4 bases from V and 6 from J, leaving 21 bases between them. Germline CDR1 is SQVTM and CDR2 is ANQGSEA. The CDR3 is 15 amino acids. In nucleotides, the CDR3 is TGCAGCGTTGGGACCGACGAACTGGGGATGGATGGCTACACCTTC. Protein: CSVGTDELGMDGYTF.

The CDR3 is CATSRVNEGGYEQYF. CDR3 DNA: TGTGCCACCAGCAGAGTCAATGAGGGGGGCTACGAGCAGTACTTC. This chain uses TRBV15 with TRBJ2-7; possibly TRBD1 or TRBD2 for D (6 bases each). CDR3 length equals 15 residues. Trimming took 1 base from V and 3 from J, leaving 13 bases between them. The germline CDR1 and CDR2 sequences are LNHNV and YYDKDF (reference sequence).

The chain uses TRBV27 and TRBJ2-5; D unresolved. Germline V gene data show CDR1 as MNHEY and CDR2 as SMNVEV (reference sequence). V was clipped by 2 bases and J by 2 bases, with 9 bases between them. This CDR3 has 14 amino acids. CDR3 residues: CASSLGLRQETQYF. In DNA, the CDR3 is TGTGCCAGCAGTTTAGGGCTCCGACAAGAGACCCAGTACTTC.

The chain carries TRBV5-1 and TRBJ2-7, with D perhaps TRBD1 (6 bases). Germline values: CDR1 SGHRS, CDR2 YFSETQ. This CDR3 contains 15 residues. V lost 3 bases to trimming and J lost 5 bases, with 18 bases between them. The CDR3 spells CASSWLQGPGNEQYF. The CDR3 nucleotides read TGCGCCAGCAGCTGGCTACAGGGTCCGGGCAACGAGCAGTACTTC.

The chain recombines TRBV2 with TRBJ2-5; D is perhaps TRBD2 (5 bases). Germline V lookup: CDR1 SNHLY, CDR2 FYNNEI. Trimming took off 4 bases at V and 4 bases at J, with 16 bases between the two ends. This CDR3 comprises 15 residues. CDR3 DNA sequence: TGTGCCAGCAGTGGTAGCCCGGGCGGGCGAGAGACCCAGTACTTC. This sequence encodes CASSGSPGGRETQYF.

The CDR3 loop reads CASSLGFGLADYEQYF. Written as DNA, the CDR3 is TGTGCCAGCAGCTTGGGTTTTGGCCTAGCGGACTACGAGCAGTACTTC. V usage is TRBV7-2 and J usage is TRBJ2-7, with 7 bases matching TRBD2. Germline trimming cut 3 bases from V and 3 bases from J; bases unmatched to any gene: 11. CDR1 SGHTA and CDR2 FQGNSA come from the germline V gene. The CDR3 is 16 amino acids.

V and J are TRBV5-1 and TRBJ1-1; TRBD1 agrees at 7 bases. Germline values: CDR1 SGHRS, CDR2 YFSETQ. The CDR3 has 16 amino acids. The J segment lost 4 bases and the V segment lost 0 bases, leaving 9 bases of the junction unmatched. CDR3 region: CASSLEGRGLGTEAFF. As DNA, the CDR3 is TGCGCCAGCAGCTTGGAAGGGAGGGGGCTGGGCACTGAAGCTTTCTTT.

This chain joins TRBV7-9 and TRBJ1-4; D unclear. The V end was cut by 2 bases, the J end by 2 bases, with 6 bases between. From germline, CDR1 is SEHNR and CDR2 FQNEAQ (reference sequence). There are 14 residues in the CDR3. Here the CDR3 DNA reads TGTGCCAGCAGCTTAATTGGTACTAATGAAAAACTGTTTTTT. It specifies CASSLIGTNEKLFF.

This clone was seen just once. The J gene is TRBJ1-2, the V gene TRBV10-3; weak D call: TRBD1 (6 bases). The CDR3 extends over 13 amino acids. CDR1 and CDR2 (germline): ENHRY, SYGVKD. V gave up 6 bases and J gave up 6 bases, with 14 bases separating them. CDR3 in DNA: TGTGCCATCAGACAGGGTTTCCTCGATGGCTACACCTTC. Protein sequence: CAIRQGFLDGYTF.

The chain uses TRBV19 and TRBJ1-4; D ambiguous. Germline-derived CDR1 and CDR2 are LNHDA and SQIVND (reference sequence). The CDR3 extends over 18 amino acids. V was clipped by 4 bases and J by 0 bases, with 18 bases between them. CDR3 bases: TGTGCCAGTAGTACTTGGGAACTAGCAGATGCAACTAATGAAAAACTGTTTTTT. The encoded protein is CASSTWELADATNEKLFF.